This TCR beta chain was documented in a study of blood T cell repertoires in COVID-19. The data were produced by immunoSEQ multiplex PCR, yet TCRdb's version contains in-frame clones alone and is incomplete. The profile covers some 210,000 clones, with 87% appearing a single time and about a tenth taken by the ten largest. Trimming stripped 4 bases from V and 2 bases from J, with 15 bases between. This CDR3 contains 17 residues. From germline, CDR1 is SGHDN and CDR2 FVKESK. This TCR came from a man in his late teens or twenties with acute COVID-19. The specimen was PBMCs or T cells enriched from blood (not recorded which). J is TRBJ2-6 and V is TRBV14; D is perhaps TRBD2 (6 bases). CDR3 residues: CASSRSGLVAGANVLTF. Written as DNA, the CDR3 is TGTGCCAGCAGCCGGAGCGGGTTGGTGGCTGGGGCCAACGTCCTGACTTTC.